These 5 T cell receptor beta chains came from one sample sequenced in a study of blood T cell repertoires in COVID-19. Clones were sequenced by immunoSEQ multiplex PCR, and TCRdb holds only the in-frame ones, with some missing. The data contain 410,000 or so clones, roughly 85% of them singletons. Material for sequencing was peripheral blood. These receptors all stem from a woman aged 25-40 years with active or convalescent COVID-19.

The gene calls are TRBV6-9 and TRBJ1-5, with TRBD1 identical over 7 bases. Trimming at V came to 5 bases and at J to 2 bases, leaving 9 bases not matched to a gene. This CDR3 contains 16 residues. Per germline, CDR1 MNHGY and CDR2 SVAAGI. The CDR3 reads CASSNDREGGNQPQHF. The DNA for the CDR3 is TGTGCCAGCAGTAACGACAGGGAAGGGGGCAATCAGCCCCAGCATTTT.

This chain links TRBV5-3 with TRBJ2-7; D unclear. Being an ORF, TRBV5-3 has a function that is uncertain. The V and J ends lost 3 bases and 3 bases respectively, with 4 bases between them. The CDR3 is 11 amino acids. CDR3 in DNA: TGTGCCAGAAGCTATCGCTACGAGCAGTACTTC. Translated: CARSYRYEQYF.

This clone was recorded only once. CDR3 region: CASSDSVQGGPTGDQPQHF. DNA of the CDR3: TGTGCCAGCAGTGACTCAGTACAGGGCGGCCCTACCGGAGATCAGCCCCAGCATTTT. The chain recombines TRBV6-4 with TRBJ1-5, with D possibly matching TRBD1 (6 bases). The V end lost 0 bases, the J end lost 5 bases, and 23 bases lay between the germline ends. Germline V gene sequence: CDR1 MRHNA, CDR2 SNTAGT. This CDR3 region has 19 residues.

This clone was seen a single time. J is TRBJ2-1 and V is TRBV9, with 8 bases that match TRBD2. The germline V gene encodes CDR1 SGDLS and CDR2 YYNGEE. Losses at the gene ends were 3 bases for V and 7 bases for J; bases not matched to a gene: 9. There are 15 residues in the CDR3. CDR3 residues: CASSGRGARVNEQFF. The DNA of the CDR3 is TGTGCCAGCAGCGGGCGGGGGGCCAGGGTAAATGAGCAGTTCTTC.

The J gene is TRBJ2-7, the V gene TRBV11-2, with D possibly matching TRBD1 (6 bases). The CDR3 runs 14 residues. In germline, CDR1 is SGHAT, CDR2 FQNNGV. The V end lost 3 bases, the J end lost 2 bases, and 11 bases lay between the germline ends. In nucleotides, the CDR3 is TGTGCCAGCAGCTTCCGGGACAACACCTACGAGCAGTACTTC. Translating it yields CASSFRDNTYEQYF.